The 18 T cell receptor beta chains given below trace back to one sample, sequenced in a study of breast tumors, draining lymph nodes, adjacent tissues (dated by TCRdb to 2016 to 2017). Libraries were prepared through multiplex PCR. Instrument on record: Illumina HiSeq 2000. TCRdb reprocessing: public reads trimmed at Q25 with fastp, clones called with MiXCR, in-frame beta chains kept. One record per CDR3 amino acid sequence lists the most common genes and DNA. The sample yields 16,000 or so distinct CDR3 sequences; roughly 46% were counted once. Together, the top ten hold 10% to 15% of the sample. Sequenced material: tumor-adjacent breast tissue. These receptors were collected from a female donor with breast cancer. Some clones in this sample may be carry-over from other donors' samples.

The DNA of the CDR3 is TGTGCCAGCAGCTTACCCGGGACAGGGTTGGTCGAGCAGTACTTC. The encoded protein is CASSLPGTGLVEQYF. The rearrangement links TRBV5-4 to TRBJ2-7, with 9 nucleotides matching TRBD1. Germline lookup yields CDR1 SGHNT and CDR2 YYREEE (reference sequence). The junction had 9 bases not matched to a gene; V was cut back by 2 bases and J by 6 bases. The CDR3 covers 15 residues.

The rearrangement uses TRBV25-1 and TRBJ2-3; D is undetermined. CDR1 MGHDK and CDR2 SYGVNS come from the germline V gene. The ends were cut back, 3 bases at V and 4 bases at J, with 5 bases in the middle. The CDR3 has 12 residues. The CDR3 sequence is CASSEYADTQYF. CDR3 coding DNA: TGTGCCAGCAGTGAGTACGCAGATACGCAGTATTTT. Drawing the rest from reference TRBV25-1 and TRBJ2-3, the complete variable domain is EADIYQTPRYLVIGTGKKITLECSQTMGHDKMYWYQQDPGMELHLIHYSYGVNSTEKGDLSSESTVSRIRTEHFPLTLESARPSHTSQYLCASSEYADTQYFGPGTRLTVL.

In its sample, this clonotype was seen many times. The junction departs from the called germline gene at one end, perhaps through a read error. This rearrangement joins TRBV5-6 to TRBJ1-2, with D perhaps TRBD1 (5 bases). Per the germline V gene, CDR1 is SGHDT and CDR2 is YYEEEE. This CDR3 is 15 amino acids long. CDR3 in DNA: TGTGCCAGCAGCTTGGTCCGGCCGGGACGGAATGGCTACGCCTTC. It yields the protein CASSLVRPGRNGYAF.

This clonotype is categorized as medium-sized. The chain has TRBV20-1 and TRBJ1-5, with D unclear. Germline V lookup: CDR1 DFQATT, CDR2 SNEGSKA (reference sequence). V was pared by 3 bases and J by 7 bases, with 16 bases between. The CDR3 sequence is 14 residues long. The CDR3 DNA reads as TGCAGTGCTAGCCCCGGATCTGGGTGGCAGCCCCAGCATTTT. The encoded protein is CSASPGSGWQPQHF.

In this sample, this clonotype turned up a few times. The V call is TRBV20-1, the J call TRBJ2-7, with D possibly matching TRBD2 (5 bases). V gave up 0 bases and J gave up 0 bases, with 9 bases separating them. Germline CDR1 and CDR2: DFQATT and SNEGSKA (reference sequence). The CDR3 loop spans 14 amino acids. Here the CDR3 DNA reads TGCAGTGCTAGAGATGGGAGAAGCTCCTACGAGCAGTACTTC. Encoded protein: CSARDGRSSYEQYF.

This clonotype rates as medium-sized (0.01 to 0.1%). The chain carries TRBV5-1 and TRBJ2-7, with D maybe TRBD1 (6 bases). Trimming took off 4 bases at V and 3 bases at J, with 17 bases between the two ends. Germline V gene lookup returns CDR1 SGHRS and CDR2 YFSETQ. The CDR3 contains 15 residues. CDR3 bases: TGCGCCAGCAGCCCCCTAACAGGGAGTGTCTACGAGCAGTACTTC. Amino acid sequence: CASSPLTGSVYEQYF.

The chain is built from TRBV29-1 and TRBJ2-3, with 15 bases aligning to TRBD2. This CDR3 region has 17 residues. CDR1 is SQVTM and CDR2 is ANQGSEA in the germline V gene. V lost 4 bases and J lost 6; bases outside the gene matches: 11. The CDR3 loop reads CSVVLWTSGRAADTQYF. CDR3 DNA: TGCAGCGTTGTTCTATGGACTAGCGGGAGGGCGGCGGATACGCAGTATTTT.

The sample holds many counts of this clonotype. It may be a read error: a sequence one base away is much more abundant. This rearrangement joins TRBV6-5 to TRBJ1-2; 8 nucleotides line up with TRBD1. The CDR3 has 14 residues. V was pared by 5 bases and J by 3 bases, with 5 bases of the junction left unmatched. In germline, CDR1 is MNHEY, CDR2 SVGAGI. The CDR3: CASSHLTGDYGYTF. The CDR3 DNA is TGTGCCAGCAGTCACTTGACAGGGGACTATGGCTACACCTTC.

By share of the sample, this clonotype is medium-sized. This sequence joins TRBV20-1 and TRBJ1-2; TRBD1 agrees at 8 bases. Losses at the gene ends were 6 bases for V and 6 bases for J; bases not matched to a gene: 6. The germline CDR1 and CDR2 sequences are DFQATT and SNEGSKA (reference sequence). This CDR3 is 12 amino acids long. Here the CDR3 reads CSASQGADGYTF. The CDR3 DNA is TGCAGTGCCAGCCAGGGGGCTGATGGCTACACCTTC.

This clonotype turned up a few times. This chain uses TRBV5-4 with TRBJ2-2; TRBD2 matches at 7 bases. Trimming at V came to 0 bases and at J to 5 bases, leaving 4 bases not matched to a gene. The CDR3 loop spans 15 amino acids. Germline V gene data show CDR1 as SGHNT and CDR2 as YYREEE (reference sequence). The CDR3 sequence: CASSLASGKTGELFF. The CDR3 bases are TGTGCCAGCAGCTTGGCAAGCGGGAAAACCGGGGAGCTGTTTTTT.

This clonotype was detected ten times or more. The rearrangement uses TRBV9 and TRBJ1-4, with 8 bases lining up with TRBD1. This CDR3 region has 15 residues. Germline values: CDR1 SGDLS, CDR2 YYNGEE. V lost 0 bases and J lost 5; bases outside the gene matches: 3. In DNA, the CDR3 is TGTGCCAGCAGCGTAGGACAGGGGTGGAATGAAAAACTGTTTTTT. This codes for CASSVGQGWNEKLFF.

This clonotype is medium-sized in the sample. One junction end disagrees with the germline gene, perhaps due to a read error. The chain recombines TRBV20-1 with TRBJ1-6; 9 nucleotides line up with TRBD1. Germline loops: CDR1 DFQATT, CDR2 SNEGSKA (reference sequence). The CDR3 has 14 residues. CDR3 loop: CSAQGQGNNSPLHF. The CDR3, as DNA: TGCAGTGCACAGGGACAGGGAAATAACTCACCCCTCCACTTT.

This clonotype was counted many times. CDR3 in amino acids: CASSLGQAGPFGYTF. For the CDR3, the DNA is TGTGCCAGCAGCCTCGGACAAGCCGGGCCCTTTGGCTACACCTTC. This chain connects TRBV6-1 to TRBJ1-2; D is perhaps TRBD1 (5 bases). This CDR3 has 15 amino acids. The V end lost 6 bases, the J end lost 7 bases, and 21 bases lay between the germline ends. Germline CDR1 reads MNHNS; CDR2 reads SASEGT.

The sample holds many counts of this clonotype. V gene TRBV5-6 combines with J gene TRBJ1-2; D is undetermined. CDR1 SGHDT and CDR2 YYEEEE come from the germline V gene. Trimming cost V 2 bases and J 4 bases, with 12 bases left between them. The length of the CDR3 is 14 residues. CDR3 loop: CASSFPGILYGYTF. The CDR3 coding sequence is TGTGCCAGCAGCTTTCCCGGGATCCTCTATGGCTACACCTTC.

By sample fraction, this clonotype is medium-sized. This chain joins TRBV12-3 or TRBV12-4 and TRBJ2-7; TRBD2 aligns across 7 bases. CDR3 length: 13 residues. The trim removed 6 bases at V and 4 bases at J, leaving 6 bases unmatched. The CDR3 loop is CASRAGTTYEQYF. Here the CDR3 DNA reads TGTGCCAGCAGAGCAGGGACTACTTACGAGCAGTACTTC.

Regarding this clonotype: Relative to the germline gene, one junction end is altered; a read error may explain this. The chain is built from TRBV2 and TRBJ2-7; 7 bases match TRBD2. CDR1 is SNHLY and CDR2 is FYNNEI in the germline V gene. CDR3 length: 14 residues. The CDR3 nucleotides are TGTGCCAGCAGAAACTCTAGCGGCGCCTACGAGCGGTACTTC. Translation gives CASRNSSGAYERYF.

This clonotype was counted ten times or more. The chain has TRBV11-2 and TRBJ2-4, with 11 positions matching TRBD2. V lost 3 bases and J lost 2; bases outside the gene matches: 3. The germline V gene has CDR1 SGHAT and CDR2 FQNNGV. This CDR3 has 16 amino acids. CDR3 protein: CASSFTSGGTKNIQYF. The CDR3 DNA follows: TGTGCCAGCAGCTTTACTAGCGGGGGTACCAAAAACATTCAGTACTTC.

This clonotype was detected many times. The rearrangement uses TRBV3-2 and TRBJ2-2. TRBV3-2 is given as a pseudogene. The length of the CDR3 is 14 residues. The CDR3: CASSQGQNTGELFF. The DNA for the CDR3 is TGTGCCAGCAGCCAAGGACAAAACACCGGGGAGCTGTTTTTT.